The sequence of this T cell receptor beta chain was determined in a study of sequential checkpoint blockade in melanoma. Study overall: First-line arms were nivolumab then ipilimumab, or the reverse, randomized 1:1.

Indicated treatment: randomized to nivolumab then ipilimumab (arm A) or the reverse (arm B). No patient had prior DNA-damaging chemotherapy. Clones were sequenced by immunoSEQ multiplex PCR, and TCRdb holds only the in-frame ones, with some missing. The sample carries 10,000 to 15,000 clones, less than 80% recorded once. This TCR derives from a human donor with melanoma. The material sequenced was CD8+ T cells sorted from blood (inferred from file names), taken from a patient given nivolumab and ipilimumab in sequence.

The CDR3 loop reads CASVLANEQFF. The CDR3 bases are TGTGCCAGTGTACTAGCGAATGAGCAGTTCTTC. This chain connects TRBV19 to TRBJ2-1; TRBD2 matches 7 bases. The junction had 2 bases not matched to a gene; V was cut back by 8 bases and J by 7 bases. This CDR3 contains 11 residues. The germline V gene has CDR1 LNHDA and CDR2 SQIVND (reference sequence).